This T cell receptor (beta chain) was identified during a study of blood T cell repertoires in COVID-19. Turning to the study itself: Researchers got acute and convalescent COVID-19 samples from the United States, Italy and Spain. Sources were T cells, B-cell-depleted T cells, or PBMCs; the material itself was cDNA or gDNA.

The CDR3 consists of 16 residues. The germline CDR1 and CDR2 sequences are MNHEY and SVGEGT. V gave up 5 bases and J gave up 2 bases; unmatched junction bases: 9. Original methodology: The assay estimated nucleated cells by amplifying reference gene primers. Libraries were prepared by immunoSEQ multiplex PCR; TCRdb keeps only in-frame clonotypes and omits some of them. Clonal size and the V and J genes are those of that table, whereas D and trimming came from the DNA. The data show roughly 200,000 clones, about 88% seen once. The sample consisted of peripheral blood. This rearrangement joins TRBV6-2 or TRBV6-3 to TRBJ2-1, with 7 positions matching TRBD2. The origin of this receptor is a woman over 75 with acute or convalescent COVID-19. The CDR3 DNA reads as TGTGCCAGCAGTCCCATTCGGGACTACCCCTACAATGAGCAGTTCTTC. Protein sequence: CASSPIRDYPYNEQFF.